This T cell receptor (beta chain) was captured by sequencing in a study of blood T cell repertoires in COVID-19. Assay: immunoSEQ multiplex PCR; the TCRdb copy retains only in-frame clones and omits some. In the table there are 90,000 to 120,000 clones, about 91% of which are singletons. The V gene's germline CDR1 is GTSNPN and CDR2 SVGIG (reference sequence). This CDR3 has 13 residues. J gave up 5 bases and V 7 bases, and 7 bases lay outside the gene matches. The gene calls are TRBV30 and TRBJ2-3; TRBD1 matches 9 bases. The TCR sequence derives from a human donor in a cohort sampled during active COVID-19. Sequencing was performed on peripheral blood. CDR3 loop: CAYTGGAGDTQYF. CDR3 in DNA: TGTGCCTACACAGGGGGCGCGGGAGATACGCAGTATTTT.